The 28 T cell receptor beta chains reported below all come from one sample, sequenced in a study of T cells in Graves' hyperthyroidism and ophthalmopathy. Researchers amplified the TCR beta CDR3 regions from RNA transcripts. First-round RT-PCR with HTBI primers amplified the TCR CDR3 region. Via MiXCR, TCRdb re-called the multiplex PCR reads, giving one row per CDR3 protein. The top ten hold over 55% of the sample, which has about 270,000 distinct CDR3 sequences, roughly 22% seen once. The sample comprised blood. All receptors derive from a man aged 25 to 40 with Graves' ophthalmopathy.

V is TRBV19 and J is TRBJ2-7; 8 bases fit TRBD1. CDR1 is LNHDA, CDR2 SQIVND, per germline (reference sequence). The V gene end was trimmed by 7 bases and the J gene end by 3 bases; junction bases not matched to a gene: 5. There are 13 residues in the CDR3. CDR3 loop: CASKRTGLYEQYF. In DNA, the CDR3 is TGTGCCAGTAAGCGGACAGGGCTCTACGAGCAGTACTTC. Based on the CDR3 plus reference TRBV19 and TRBJ2-7, the full variable domain is DGGITQSPKYLFRKEGQNVTLSCEQNLNHDAMYWYRQDPGQGLRLIYYSQIVNDFQKGDIAEGYSVSREKKESFPLTVTSAQKNPTAFYLCASKRTGLYEQYFGPGTRLTVT.

This clonotype was recorded at least ten times. The rearrangement uses TRBV12-3 or TRBV12-4 and TRBJ2-3, with 13 positions matching TRBD2. The CDR3 has 14 residues. The ends lost 7 bases at V and 5 bases at J; junction bases unmatched: 3. In DNA, the CDR3 is TGTGCCAGCACTACTAGCGGGAGGGGAGATACGCAGTATTTT. Protein product: CASTTSGRGDTQYF.

This clonotype was observed many times. The V call is TRBV30, the J call TRBJ2-7; 7 bases match TRBD2. The CDR3 consists of 13 residues. Germline assignment: CDR1 GTSNPN and CDR2 SVGIG (reference sequence). The V gene end was trimmed by 2 bases and the J gene end by 3 bases; junction bases not matched to a gene: 4. This chain's CDR3 is CAWSYRGDYEQYF. As DNA, the CDR3 is TGTGCCTGGAGTTACCGGGGGGACTACGAGCAGTACTTC.

The chain is built from TRBV11-1 and TRBJ2-4; 11 bases are shared with TRBD1. The trim removed 3 bases at V and 11 bases at J, leaving 6 bases unmatched. CDR1 is SGHAT and CDR2 is FQDESV in the germline V gene (reference sequence). The CDR3 has 14 amino acids. The CDR3 nucleotides are TGTGCCAGCAGCTTGGGACAGGGGGGGCTTCTTCAGTACTTC. This sequence encodes CASSLGQGGLLQYF.

In its sample, this clonotype was seen many times. V usage is TRBV28 and J usage is TRBJ2-2, with D perhaps matching TRBD2 (7 bases). V was cut by 6 bases and J by 7 bases, with 18 bases left in between. Germline assignment: CDR1 MDHEN and CDR2 SYDVKM. The CDR3 covers 15 residues. CDR3 residues: CASSTGGPGDGELFF. The CDR3 region has the DNA TGTGCCAGCAGCACGGGGGGCCCCGGGGACGGGGAGCTGTTTTTT.

The rearrangement uses TRBV7-9 and TRBJ2-7; 8 bases fit TRBD2. Germline CDR1 SEHNR, CDR2 FQNEAQ (reference sequence). Trimming cost V 2 bases and J 6 bases; bases outside gene matches: 12. The CDR3 runs 16 residues. The CDR3 DNA is TGTGCCAGCAGCTTATCATCGGGAGGGTTTCCTCTCGAGCAGTACTTC. Amino acids: CASSLSSGGFPLEQYF.

This clonotype has a count of ten or more. The rearrangement links TRBV28 to TRBJ2-1, with D maybe TRBD2 (6 bases). This CDR3 contains 17 residues. V was pared by 0 bases and J by 4 bases, with 16 bases between. Germline loops: CDR1 MDHEN, CDR2 SYDVKM. The CDR3 coding sequence is TGTGCCAGCAGTTTATGGGGGGTGGGCGGGGAATACAATGAGCAGTTCTTC. Translating it yields CASSLWGVGGEYNEQFF.

This clonotype turned up a few times. The gene calls are TRBV19 and TRBJ2-1; D uncertain. The CDR3 sequence is 15 residues long. With 0 bases removed from V and 0 bases from J, the gap between germline ends came to 6 bases. CDR1 LNHDA and CDR2 SQIVND come from the germline V gene (reference sequence). CDR3 loop: CASSIDRNSYNEQFF. The CDR3 DNA reads as TGTGCCAGTAGTATAGACCGCAACTCCTACAATGAGCAGTTCTTC.

This clonotype was seen repeatedly, ten times or more. The chain carries TRBV28 and TRBJ2-7; D might be TRBD1 or TRBD2, each matching 5 bases. This CDR3 is built from 15 residues. Trimming shortened V by 3 bases and J by 0 bases, and 12 bases separated the two germline ends. Germline V gene lookup returns CDR1 MDHEN and CDR2 SYDVKM. For the CDR3, the DNA is TGTGCCAGCAGTTTTGGAGGACACTCCTCCTACGAGCAGTACTTC. Residues: CASSFGGHSSYEQYF.

This clonotype was recorded many times. V and J are TRBV7-9 and TRBJ1-1; TRBD1 agrees at 8 bases. Germline CDR1 is SEHNR and CDR2 is FQNEAQ (reference sequence). V shed 6 bases, J shed 9 bases, and the junction held 6 bases outside the gene matches. The CDR3 loop spans 12 amino acids. The DNA of the CDR3 is TGTGCCAGCAGTCAAGGACAGGGTCAAGCTTTCTTT. It encodes CASSQGQGQAFF.

CDR3 in DNA: TGTGCCAGCAGGGGACAGGGCCCGGGAACCCAGTACTTC. It is translated as CASRGQGPGTQYF. The genes are TRBV2 and TRBJ2-5, with 9 bases fitting TRBD1. V lost 6 bases and J lost 8; bases outside the gene matches: 7. The CDR3 is 13 amino acids. Germline loops: CDR1 SNHLY, CDR2 FYNNEI.

This clonotype was counted between two and nine times. The gene calls are TRBV5-1 and TRBJ2-5; D is unresolved. The CDR3 runs to 16 residues. Germline V gene data show CDR1 as SGHRS and CDR2 as YFSETQ. Deletions cut 0 bases from V and 0 bases from J, with 12 bases between. CDR3 nucleotides: TGCGCCAGCAGCTTGGCCCCCACGGGTGACCAAGAGACCCAGTACTTC. Protein sequence: CASSLAPTGDQETQYF.

V usage is TRBV28 and J usage is TRBJ1-6; weak D call: TRBD1 (5 bases). In germline, CDR1 is MDHEN, CDR2 SYDVKM. The CDR3 consists of 18 residues. The V gene lost 5 bases and the J gene lost 0 bases, with 17 bases spanning the gap. The DNA of the CDR3 is TGTGCCAGCAGTGGGGGGGTAGCGCCGAGCTCCTATAATTCACCCCTCCACTTT. Amino acids: CASSGGVAPSSYNSPLHF.

The V and J genes are TRBV12-3 or TRBV12-4 and TRBJ2-1; D is perhaps TRBD1 or TRBD2 (6 bases each). The CDR3 is 17 amino acids. V was pared by 6 bases and J by 4 bases, with 22 bases between. The CDR3: CASSLAPGAGPYNEQFF. CDR3 DNA sequence: TGTGCCAGCAGCCTTGCCCCGGGGGCGGGACCGTACAATGAGCAGTTCTTC.

This clonotype was counted a few times. J is TRBJ2-3 and V is TRBV20-1; D gene uncertain. Trimming removed 6 bases at V and 5 bases at J, with 15 bases between. Germline CDR1 and CDR2: DFQATT and SNEGSKA (reference sequence). The CDR3 sequence is 13 residues long. The CDR3 reads CSATHRAQDTQYF. CDR3 sequence (DNA): TGCAGTGCCACTCACCGGGCGCAAGATACGCAGTATTTT.

This chain connects TRBV28 to TRBJ2-1, with TRBD2 matching over 8 bases. V gave up 6 bases and J gave up 5 bases; unmatched junction bases: 3. Germline-derived CDR1 and CDR2 are MDHEN and SYDVKM. The CDR3 extends over 13 amino acids. The CDR3 DNA reads as TGTGCCAGCAGAGCGGGGGCTAACAATGAGCAGTTCTTC. It codes for CASRAGANNEQFF.

This clonotype showed up many times. This chain links TRBV7-9 with TRBJ2-7; D possibly matches TRBD1 or TRBD2 (5 bases each). Germline V gene lookup returns CDR1 SEHNR and CDR2 FQNEAQ (reference sequence). V lost 3 bases, J lost 3 bases, and 12 bases lay in between. This CDR3 comprises 14 residues. The CDR3 coding sequence is TGTGCCAGCAGCTTCCCGGGACCGGGCTACGAGCAGTACTTC. Its protein product is CASSFPGPGYEQYF.

This clonotype appeared many times. The chain uses TRBV18 and TRBJ2-7; 7 bases map to TRBD1. V gave up 6 bases and J gave up 3 bases; unmatched junction bases: 5. The V gene's germline CDR1 is KGHSH and CDR2 LQKENI. This CDR3 comprises 13 residues. The CDR3 bases are TGTGCCAGCTCTCGCGGACAGGACTACGAGCAGTACTTC. Protein sequence: CASSRGQDYEQYF.

Remarks on this clonotype: A much larger clone lies a single base off, so this may be a read error. The rearrangement links TRBV18 to TRBJ1-1, with D possibly TRBD1 on 5 matching bases. The ends were cut back, 1 base at V and 3 bases at J, with 9 bases in the middle. Germline V gene sequence: CDR1 KGHSH, CDR2 LQKENI. This CDR3 is 14 amino acids long. CDR3 sequence reads: CASSPRVGDTEAFF. The CDR3 nucleotides are TGTGCCAGCTCACCACGGGTAGGGGACACTGAAGCTTTCTTT.

This clonotype has a count of ten or more. The gene calls are TRBV11-2 and TRBJ1-5, with TRBD1 identical over 7 bases. The V gene end was trimmed by 4 bases and the J gene end by 4 bases; junction bases not matched to a gene: 10. This CDR3 spans 16 amino acids. Germline V gene sequence: CDR1 SGHAT, CDR2 FQNNGV. CDR3 nucleotide sequence: TGTGCCAGCAGCTACCGAACAGGGGATCGAAATCAGCCCCAGCATTTT. Protein: CASSYRTGDRNQPQHF.

The chain has TRBV24-1 and TRBJ2-1; D remains ambiguous. V lost 5 bases and J 2 bases, leaving 12 bases between the germline ends. Looked up from germline, CDR1 is KGHDR and CDR2 is SFDVKD. This CDR3 contains 15 residues. CDR3 residues: CATSGSGGPYNEQFF. The CDR3 coding sequence is TGTGCCACCAGTGGGTCGGGCGGACCCTACAATGAGCAGTTCTTC.

The genes are TRBV29-1 and TRBJ2-5, with TRBD1 matching 11 bases. Germline V gene data show CDR1 as SQVTM and CDR2 as ANQGSEA. The CDR3 consists of 13 residues. Trimming removed 4 bases from V and 6 bases from J; junction bases left unmatched: 4. CDR3: CSVGTGGGKTQYF. The DNA for the CDR3 is TGCAGCGTTGGGACAGGGGGCGGGAAGACCCAGTACTTC.

This clonotype has a count of ten or more. The chain uses TRBV28 and TRBJ2-3; D remains unclear. The V end was cut by 3 bases, the J end by 0 bases, with 4 bases between. Germline CDR1 and CDR2: MDHEN and SYDVKM. The CDR3 has 13 residues. For the CDR3, the DNA is TGTGCCAGCAGTTTCGGTAGCACAGATACGCAGTATTTT. This encodes CASSFGSTDTQYF.

Only a few counts were recorded for this clonotype. The gene calls are TRBV6-9 and TRBJ1-4, with D perhaps matching TRBD1 (5 bases). V lost 2 bases and J 8 bases, leaving 15 bases between the germline ends. The CDR3 spans 15 residues. Germline-derived CDR1 and CDR2 are MNHGY and SVAAGI. The CDR3 nucleotides read TGTGCCAGCAGTTATGCAAACAGGCAGAAGGAAAAACTGTTTTTT. Protein sequence: CASSYANRQKEKLFF.

This clonotype appeared a few times. The chain recombines TRBV20-1 with TRBJ1-4, with TRBD1 as a possible D gene (5 bases). Per germline, CDR1 DFQATT and CDR2 SNEGSKA (reference sequence). The CDR3 spans 15 residues. V was shortened by 4 bases and J by 5 bases, with 17 bases between the two germline ends. The chain's CDR3 is CSATNIGAENEKLFF. The CDR3 DNA sequence: TGCAGTGCTACAAATATCGGGGCAGAGAATGAAAAACTGTTTTTT.

This clonotype was observed a few times. The chain couples TRBV7-2 to TRBJ2-5; 11 positions match TRBD2. The junction had 7 bases not matched to a gene; V was cut back by 3 bases and J by 4 bases. The V gene's germline CDR1 is SGHTA and CDR2 FQGNSA. CDR3 length equals 16 residues. In DNA, the CDR3 is TGTGCCAGCAGCTTTGATAGCGGGAGGGTTCTAGAGACCCAGTACTTC. It translates to CASSFDSGRVLETQYF. Complete variable domain (other parts from reference TRBV7-2 and TRBJ2-5): GAGVSQSPSNKVTEKGKDVELRCDPISGHTALYWYRQSLGQGLEFLIYFQGNSAPDKSGLPSDRFSAERTGGSVSTLTIQRTQQEDSAVYLCASSFDSGRVLETQYFGPGTRLLVL.

This clonotype was picked up a small number of times. The chain uses TRBV11-3 and TRBJ2-7, with 7 bases identical to TRBD2. The trim removed 3 bases at V and 6 bases at J, leaving 11 bases unmatched. There are 15 residues in the CDR3. Germline V gene lookup returns CDR1 SGHNT and CDR2 YENEEA. The CDR3 region has the DNA TGTGCCAGCAGCTTCCTGGCGGGAGTAGGGTTCGAGCAGTACTTC. It is translated as CASSFLAGVGFEQYF.

The chain combines TRBV12-3 or TRBV12-4 with TRBJ2-2; D perhaps matches TRBD2 (6 bases). CDR3 length equals 18 residues. Trimming cost V 2 bases and J 4 bases, with 20 bases left between them. The CDR3 sequence: CASSLPPRGAMFTGELFF. The CDR3, as DNA: TGTGCCAGCAGTTTACCCCCGCGGGGCGCGATGTTCACCGGGGAGCTGTTTTTT.